The clone carrying this T cell receptor (beta chain) has only one observation. Its matching antigen is unknown. The data were produced by immunoSEQ multiplex PCR, yet TCRdb's version contains in-frame clones alone and is incomplete. The sample shows 25,000 or so clones, approximately 70% of them seen only once. The data originate from a study of vaccination effects on CD4 cells after COVID-19. The overall study: The vaccine given was either BNT162b2 or mRNA-1273, in two doses.

Whole-study findings and limits: A shortage of convalescent patients and an absence of early post-infection timepoints characterized the study. Late post-vaccination, clones induced by infection and those induced by vaccine underwent marked clonal contraction.

Under the ViraFEST assay, PBMC were stimulated with viral peptide pools so that antigen-specific CD4+ T cells expanded. Sequencing was performed afterwards. Cultured cells yielded isolated CD4+ T cells after 10 days. Vaccinated participants had no history of SARS-CoV-2 infection and tested negative for nucleocapsid antibodies. This CDR3 spans 19 amino acids. The germline gives CDR1 SQVTM, CDR2 ANQGSEA. V was clipped by 7 bases and J by 0 bases; unmatched bases: 16. V and J are TRBV29-1 and TRBJ2-6; 9 bases map to TRBD1. The TCR originated in a human donor who received a COVID-19 vaccine. The sample consisted of CD4+ T cells from PBMCs cultured with HCoV-NL63 spike peptides, taken before COVID-19 vaccination. This CDR3 is CSDRRDRVKGTSGANVLTF. Written as DNA, the CDR3 is TGCAGCGACAGACGGGACAGGGTTAAGGGCACCTCTGGGGCCAACGTCCTGACTTTC.